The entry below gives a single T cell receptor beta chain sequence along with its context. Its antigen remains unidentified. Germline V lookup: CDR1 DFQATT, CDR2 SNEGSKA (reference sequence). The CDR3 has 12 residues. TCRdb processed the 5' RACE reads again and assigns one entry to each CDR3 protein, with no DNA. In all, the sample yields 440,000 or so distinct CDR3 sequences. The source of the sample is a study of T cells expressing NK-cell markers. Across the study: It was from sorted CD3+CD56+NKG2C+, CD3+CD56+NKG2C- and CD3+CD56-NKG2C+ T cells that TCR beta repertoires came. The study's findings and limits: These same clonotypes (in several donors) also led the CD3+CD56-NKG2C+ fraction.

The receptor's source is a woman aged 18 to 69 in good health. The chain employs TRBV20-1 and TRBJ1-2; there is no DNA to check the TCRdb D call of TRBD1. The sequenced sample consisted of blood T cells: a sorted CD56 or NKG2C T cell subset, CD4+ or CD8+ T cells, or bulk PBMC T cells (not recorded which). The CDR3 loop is CSGKGGVDGYTF.